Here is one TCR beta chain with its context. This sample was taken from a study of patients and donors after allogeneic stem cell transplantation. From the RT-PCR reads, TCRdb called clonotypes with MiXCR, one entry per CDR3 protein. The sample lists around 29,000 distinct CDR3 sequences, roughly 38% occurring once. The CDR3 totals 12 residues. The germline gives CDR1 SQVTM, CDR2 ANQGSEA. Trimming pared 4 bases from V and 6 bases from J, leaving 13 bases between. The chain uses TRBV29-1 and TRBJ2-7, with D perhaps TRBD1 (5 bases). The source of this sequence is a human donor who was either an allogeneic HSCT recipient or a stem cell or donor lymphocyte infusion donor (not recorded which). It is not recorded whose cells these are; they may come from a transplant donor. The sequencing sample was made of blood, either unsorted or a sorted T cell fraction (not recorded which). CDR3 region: CSVGRQGSEQYF. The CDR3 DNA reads TGCAGCGTTGGAAGGCAGGGAAGCGAGCAGTACTTC.